This T cell receptor (beta chain) was identified during a study of blood T cell repertoires in COVID-19. Authors' data handling: Amplification of reference gene primers provided the estimated nucleated cell counts. TCRdb keeps only in-frame clones here, not all; method: immunoSEQ multiplex PCR. That table supplies the V and J calls and clone size; D and trimming were determined from the DNA. The sample carries more than 150,000 clones, more than 70% recorded once. V trimming: 0 bases; J trimming: 2 bases; junction bases outside the gene matches: 6. Per the germline V gene, CDR1 is MNHEY and CDR2 is SVGAGI. The length of the CDR3 is 16 residues.

The chain carries TRBV6-5 and TRBJ2-7; 8 bases agree with TRBD1. The receptor comes from a man aged 45 to 65 with active or convalescent COVID-19. The sequenced material came from peripheral blood. CDR3 loop: CASSYSPVTGAYEQYF. In DNA, the CDR3 is TGTGCCAGCAGTTACTCCCCCGTGACAGGGGCCTACGAGCAGTACTTC.